The next 30 T cell receptor beta chains were all read from a single sample in a study of cytomegalovirus exposure and HLA in healthy donors. Both 60 Vbeta primers and 13 Jbeta primers went into the PCR. This table comes from immunoSEQ multiplex PCR, and its TCRdb copy is limited to in-frame clones, with some not included. This repertoire comprises about 99,000 clones; its ten largest clones make up about 3%. The source material was PBMCs. These receptors all come from a man aged 40-55 years in good health and CMV-seronegative.

The chain couples TRBV5-4 to TRBJ2-7, with 11 bases fitting TRBD2. CDR3 length: 16 residues. V shed 3 bases, J shed 1 base, and the junction held 6 bases outside the gene matches. The germline CDR1 and CDR2 sequences are SGHNT and YYREEE (reference sequence). CDR3 DNA: TGTGCCAGCAGCTCACGCGGGACTAGCGGTTCCTACGAGCAGTACTTC. Residues: CASSSRGTSGSYEQYF. The entire variable domain, with the rest obtained from reference TRBV5-4 and TRBJ2-7, is as follows: ETGVTQSPTHLIKTRGQQVTLRCSSQSGHNTVSWYQQALGQGPQFIFQYYREEENGRGNFPPRFSGLQFPNYSSELNVNALELDDSALYLCASSSRGTSGSYEQYFGPGTRLTVT.

The chain combines TRBV7-2 with TRBJ2-7, with 9 bases fitting TRBD2. Germline V gene sequence: CDR1 SGHTA, CDR2 FQGNSA. Germline trimming cut 3 bases from V and 1 base from J; bases unmatched to any gene: 13. The CDR3 runs to 18 residues. CDR3 sequence: CASSFTAGGPTTSYEQYF. The CDR3 DNA reads as TGTGCCAGCAGCTTTACAGCGGGAGGCCCAACCACTTCCTACGAGCAGTACTTC. Full variable domain (remainder filled in from reference TRBV7-2 and TRBJ2-7): GAGVSQSPSNKVTEKGKDVELRCDPISGHTALYWYRQSLGQGLEFLIYFQGNSAPDKSGLPSDRFSAERTGGSVSTLTIQRTQQEDSAVYLCASSFTAGGPTTSYEQYFGPGTRLTVT.

The rearrangement joins TRBV5-1 to TRBJ1-1; D is uncertain. Germline V gene lookup returns CDR1 SGHRS and CDR2 YFSETQ. This CDR3 spans 13 amino acids. V was shortened by 2 bases and J by 7 bases, with 12 bases between the two germline ends. The CDR3 DNA reads as TGCGCCAGCAGCTTAGAACAGCTAAATGAAGCTTTCTTT. Protein sequence: CASSLEQLNEAFF.

The chain links TRBV27 to TRBJ2-1; D might be TRBD2 (6 bases). CDR1 and CDR2 (germline): MNHEY, SMNVEV (reference sequence). V lost 2 bases and J lost 7, with 12 bases in between. The CDR3 sequence is 14 residues long. CDR3 nucleotides: TGTGCCAGCAGTTTACCGGCCGGGGGTAATGAGCAGTTCTTC. Its translation: CASSLPAGGNEQFF.

This chain uses TRBV7-7 with TRBJ2-1; 9 nucleotides agree with TRBD1. Germline values: CDR1 SSHAT, CDR2 FNYEAQ (reference sequence). J was trimmed by 8 bases and V by 5 bases; bases with no gene match: 7. The CDR3 has 14 residues. In DNA form, the CDR3 reads TGTGCCAGCAGCCTCGGGACAGGGCAGTATGAGCAGTTCTTC. As protein: CASSLGTGQYEQFF.

The chain couples TRBV6-4 to TRBJ2-2, with D uncertain. The CDR3 totals 15 residues. CDR1 and CDR2 (germline): MRHNA, SNTAGT. The germline V and J ends were trimmed by 3 bases and 0 bases, with 8 bases remaining between them. CDR3 nucleotide sequence: TGTGCCAGCAGTGAGCAGGCGTCGAACACCGGGGAGCTGTTTTTT. Protein: CASSEQASNTGELFF.

The gene calls are TRBV29-1 and TRBJ1-5; no clear D. The CDR3 spans 12 residues. Trimming left V 2 bases short and J 2 bases short, with 4 bases between. The germline V gene has CDR1 SQVTM and CDR2 ANQGSEA. This CDR3 is CSVEIGNQPQHF. The CDR3, as DNA: TGCAGCGTTGAAATAGGCAATCAGCCCCAGCATTTT.

This chain joins TRBV5-8 and TRBJ2-7; a weak D match, TRBD2 (7 bases). The V gene lost 6 bases and the J gene lost 0 bases, with 22 bases spanning the gap. Germline V gives CDR1 SGHTS, CDR2 YDEGEE. The CDR3 sequence is 17 residues long. The chain's CDR3 is CASKGGVSLPSSYEQYF. DNA for the CDR3: TGTGCCAGCAAAGGGGGGGTTAGTTTGCCGAGCTCCTACGAGCAGTACTTC.

The chain recombines TRBV7-2 with TRBJ2-7; 8 bases agree with TRBD2. V lost 4 bases, J lost 0 bases, and 2 bases stayed unmatched. The CDR3 sequence is 14 residues long. Germline V gives CDR1 SGHTA, CDR2 FQGNSA. The CDR3 DNA reads as TGTGCCAGCAGCTACGGGAGGGCCTCCTACGAGCAGTACTTC. This codes for CASSYGRASYEQYF.

This chain joins TRBV9 and TRBJ2-3, with 9 bases that match TRBD2. The germline CDR1 and CDR2 sequences are SGDLS and YYNGEE. The ends lost 0 bases at V and 3 bases at J; junction bases unmatched: 5. This CDR3 is built from 16 residues. The CDR3 nucleotides read TGTGCCAGCAGCGTAGCTAGCGGGATAAGTACAGATACGCAGTATTTT. It specifies CASSVASGISTDTQYF.

A note on this clone: Its ends do not fully match the called genes, so a read error is possible. The V gene is TRBV6-1, the J gene TRBJ2-2, with D tentatively TRBD2 (6 bases). The CDR3 covers 16 residues. Germline loops: CDR1 MNHNS, CDR2 SASEGT. The CDR3 coding sequence is TGTGCCAGCAGTGAAGCAGGAGGGATTCAACACCGGGGAGCTGTTTTT. Amino acids: CASSEAGGIQHRGAVF.

The J gene is TRBJ1-1, the V gene TRBV5-4; 7 bases match TRBD1. The junction had 3 bases not matched to a gene; V was cut back by 4 bases and J by 0 bases. This CDR3 is built from 14 residues. In germline, CDR1 is SGHNT, CDR2 YYREEE (reference sequence). In DNA, the CDR3 is TGTGCCAGCAGCCGGGGACAGATGAACACTGAAGCTTTCTTT. As protein: CASSRGQMNTEAFF. Combining the CDR3 with reference TRBV5-4 and TRBJ1-1 gives the whole variable domain ETGVTQSPTHLIKTRGQQVTLRCSSQSGHNTVSWYQQALGQGPQFIFQYYREEENGRGNFPPRFSGLQFPNYSSELNVNALELDDSALYLCASSRGQMNTEAFFGQGTRLTVV.

The chain carries TRBV30 and TRBJ1-3; tentatively, D is TRBD1 (6 bases). The CDR3 extends over 15 amino acids. CDR1 is GTSNPN, CDR2 SVGIG, per germline (reference sequence). Trimming took 3 bases from V and 0 from J, leaving 12 bases between them. DNA for the CDR3: TGTGCCTGGAGCGACAGGTGGGCCTCTGGAAACACCATATATTTT. This codes for CAWSDRWASGNTIYF.

In nucleotides, the CDR3 is TGTGCCAGCAGCTTGTTGGGGACAGGGGCCTCTGGAAACACCATATATTTT. Translating it yields CASSLLGTGASGNTIYF. The gene calls are TRBV5-6 and TRBJ1-3, with TRBD1 matching 10 bases. J lost 0 bases, V lost 1 base, and 4 bases had no gene match. Looked up from germline, CDR1 is SGHDT and CDR2 is YYEEEE. This CDR3 comprises 17 residues.

As DNA, the CDR3 is TGTGCCAGCAGTGAACGGGACAGTCTAAGTGAAAAACTGTTTTTT. This encodes CASSERDSLSEKLFF. The chain employs TRBV6-1 and TRBJ1-4; 7 bases are a match to TRBD1. This CDR3 is 15 amino acids long. J gave up 7 bases and V 2 bases, and 7 bases lay outside the gene matches. CDR1 and CDR2 from the germline V gene are MNHNS and SASEGT.

This chain connects TRBV4-2 to TRBJ2-3; 9 bases are shared with TRBD2. This CDR3 region has 17 residues. Germline assignment: CDR1 LGHNA and CDR2 YNFKEQ. V lost 3 bases to trimming and J lost 6 bases; unmatched junction nucleotides: 13. For the CDR3, the DNA is TGTGCCAGCAGCCAGGCCGGTGCGGGGGGGCCGGTGGATACGCAGTATTTT. This gives the protein CASSQAGAGGPVDTQYF.

This sequence joins TRBV11-3 and TRBJ2-1; a weak D match, TRBD2 (6 bases). CDR3 length: 14 amino acids. V gave up 6 bases and J gave up 0 bases, with 9 bases separating them. Germline V CDR1 and CDR2: SGHNT, YENEEA. Here the CDR3 reads CASSGLTSYNEQFF. The CDR3 DNA reads as TGTGCCAGCAGTGGACTAACCTCCTACAATGAGCAGTTCTTC.

The chain uses TRBV10-3 and TRBJ2-7; perhaps TRBD2 as D (7 bases). The germline gives CDR1 ENHRY, CDR2 SYGVKD. The V end lost 10 bases, the J end lost 6 bases, and 22 bases lay between the germline ends. The CDR3 totals 14 residues. CDR3 residues: CASHPGGGGAEQYF. DNA of the CDR3: TGTGCCAGCCACCCGGGGGGCGGGGGCGCCGAGCAGTACTTC.

This chain links TRBV5-1 with TRBJ2-1; 8 bases line up with TRBD2. J was trimmed by 10 bases and V by 4 bases; bases with no gene match: 10. Germline-derived CDR1 and CDR2 are SGHRS and YFSETQ. This CDR3 contains 14 residues. CDR3 amino acids: CASSPLLSGGEQFF. For the CDR3, the DNA is TGCGCCAGCAGCCCTCTCTTAAGCGGGGGCGAGCAGTTCTTC.

This chain links TRBV6-6 with TRBJ2-1, with a tentative D call TRBD2 (5 bases). Trimming pared 4 bases from V and 6 bases from J, leaving 13 bases between. Germline lookup yields CDR1 MNHNY and CDR2 SVGAGI (reference sequence). The CDR3 has 14 amino acids. The chain's CDR3 is CASSLPSKGNEQFF. CDR3 coding DNA: TGTGCCAGCAGTTTGCCTAGCAAGGGCAATGAGCAGTTCTTC.

The chain carries TRBV9 and TRBJ1-1; D unclear. V was pared by 0 bases and J by 1 base, with 10 bases between. The CDR3 has 15 amino acids. CDR1 SGDLS and CDR2 YYNGEE come from the germline V gene. This CDR3 reads CASSVVGGRNTEAFF. CDR3 DNA: TGTGCCAGCAGCGTAGTGGGAGGGAGGAACACTGAAGCTTTCTTT.

For the CDR3, the DNA is TGTGCCAGCACCCGGGGGGGAGAGACCCAGTACTTC. This sequence encodes CASTRGGETQYF. The chain is built from TRBV27 and TRBJ2-5; TRBD2 agrees at 8 bases. The CDR3 length is 12 residues. With V trimmed by 7 bases and J by 4 bases, 2 bases remained unmatched. Germline CDR1 is MNHEY and CDR2 is SMNVEV (reference sequence).

V usage is TRBV19 and J usage is TRBJ2-7; TRBD1 aligns across 9 bases. The V gene's germline CDR1 is LNHDA and CDR2 SQIVND (reference sequence). The CDR3 sequence is 18 residues long. J was trimmed by 12 bases and V by 6 bases; bases with no gene match: 27. This CDR3 reads CASSQILPGQGTPVGAYF. CDR3 coding DNA: TGTGCCAGTAGCCAAATACTCCCGGGACAGGGAACCCCGGTCGGGGCGTACTTC.

This sequence joins TRBV28 and TRBJ2-1; D ambiguous. V gave up 8 bases and J gave up 0 bases, with 5 bases separating them. This CDR3 spans 12 amino acids. Germline V gene data show CDR1 as MDHEN and CDR2 as SYDVKM. The CDR3 coding sequence is TGTGCCAGCTCAAACTCCTACAATGAGCAGTTCTTC. Its protein is CASSNSYNEQFF.

V gene TRBV28 combines with J gene TRBJ2-5; D gene ambiguous. Trimming pared 6 bases from V and 2 bases from J, leaving 13 bases between. Germline lookup yields CDR1 MDHEN and CDR2 SYDVKM. CDR3 size: 14 residues. The CDR3 loop is CASRNQQLQETQYF. The CDR3 DNA follows: TGTGCCAGCAGAAACCAACAGCTACAAGAGACCCAGTACTTC. The full variable domain, with the rest looked up from reference TRBV28 and TRBJ2-5, is DVKVTQSSRYLVKRTGEKVFLECVQDMDHENMFWYRQDPGLGLRLIYFSYDVKMKEKGDIPEGYSVSREKKERFSLILESASTNQTSMYLCASRNQQLQETQYFGPGTRLLVL.

The chain couples TRBV2 to TRBJ2-5, with TRBD1 matching over 9 bases. Germline CDR1 SNHLY, CDR2 FYNNEI. V lost 6 bases to trimming and J lost 4 bases; unmatched junction nucleotides: 6. The CDR3 sequence is 14 residues long. The CDR3 nucleotides are TGTGCCAGCAGACAGGGGGCGATTAGAGAGACCCAGTACTTC. Translation gives CASRQGAIRETQYF. Complete variable domain (other parts from reference TRBV2 and TRBJ2-5): EPEVTQTPSHQVTQMGQEVILRCVPISNHLYFYWYRQILGQKVEFLVSFYNNEISEKSEIFDDQFSVERPDGSNFTLKIRSTKLEDSAMYFCASRQGAIRETQYFGPGTRLLVL.

The V and J genes are TRBV19 and TRBJ1-1; the D gene is possibly TRBD1 (6 bases). The CDR3 is 15 residues long. V was pared by 0 bases and J by 4 bases, with 12 bases between. Germline CDR1 is LNHDA and CDR2 is SQIVND (reference sequence). The CDR3 nucleotides read TGTGCCAGTAGTATAGATCCAGGGGAGGGCACTGAAGCTTTCTTT. Amino acids: CASSIDPGEGTEAFF.

The V call is TRBV11-2, the J call TRBJ1-4, with D tentatively TRBD1 (5 bases). V was clipped by 0 bases and J by 8 bases, with 13 bases between them. The length of the CDR3 is 15 residues. The germline CDR1 and CDR2 sequences are SGHAT and FQNNGV. The CDR3 region has the DNA TGTGCCAGCAGCTTAGATTTAAGGGGAGGAGAAAAACTGTTTTTT. Translated, it gives CASSLDLRGGEKLFF.

The J gene is TRBJ2-7, the V gene TRBV7-9; 7 bases line up with TRBD1. V was clipped by 1 base and J by 2 bases; unmatched bases: 8. In germline, CDR1 is SEHNR, CDR2 FQNEAQ (reference sequence). The CDR3 is made up of 16 amino acids. CDR3 DNA sequence: TGTGCCAGCAGCTTAGTACCCCGGGACAGAACCTACGAGCAGTACTTC. This codes for CASSLVPRDRTYEQYF.

The chain employs TRBV19 and TRBJ2-5, with 9 bases fitting TRBD1. Germline V gives CDR1 LNHDA, CDR2 SQIVND (reference sequence). This CDR3 is built from 15 residues. V trimming: 6 bases; J trimming: 3 bases; junction bases outside the gene matches: 8. In DNA, the CDR3 is TGTGCCAGTAGCCTGGGACAGGGACGCGAAGAGACCCAGTACTTC. Its translation: CASSLGQGREETQYF.